What follows is one TCR beta chain and its context. Its antigen target is currently unknown. Base qualities are missing; no much larger clone stands one base away. The record originates from a study of blood T cell repertoires in COVID-19 (dated by TCRdb to 2020 to 2021). At the level of the whole study: Collaborator samples came from the United States, Italy and Spain and covered acute and convalescent phases of COVID-19. Where HLA class I and class II types were available, the types were taken from metadata supplied by the sample provider, not from assay-based typing. A de-identified subject ID, COVID-19 status, age in years and sex were almost always included in the sample metadata. A freely available public database, intended as a resource for researchers studying the immune response to SARS-CoV-2, is where the repertoires were released. The prospective study material was composed of cDNA or gDNA derived from T cells, B-cell-depleted T cells, or PBMCs. The dataset comprised deeply sampled blood TCRbeta repertoires from subjects exposed to, actively infected with, or recovered from COVID-19. The samples were drawn from two sources: the first 160 participants of the ongoing ImmuneRACE study, and about 1,300 subjects contributed by 6 global collaborators. On the study overall, not on this receptor specifically: The amount of clinical and demographic metadata varied by source and participant and was provided uncurated.

TCRbeta CDR3 regions were amplified from genomic DNA using the immunoSEQ Assay, a bias-controlled multiplex PCR. As for how the authors treated the data: Within the assay, amplification of reference gene primers was used to estimate how many nucleated cells each sample contained. Sequence reads were collapsed and filtered to measure the absolute abundance of every unique TCRbeta CDR3 rearrangement. Productive Simpson clonality was computed per sample as the square root of Simpson's diversity index over productive rearrangements. Drawn from immuneACCESS, this table holds only the in-frame rearrangements with V and J called that TCRdb kept. Clones are partly lost; checked studies trace under half to an unresolved V gene and leave the rest unexplained. V and J calls and clone size are given by that table; D and trimming were obtained from the DNA. Present in this sample are under 150,000 clones, approximately 86% of which were seen just once. The ten most abundant clones make up about 3% of the sample.

Whole blood was collected in K2EDTA tubes by collaborating institutions according to the institutions' own protocols. Collaborator samples were shipped for TCRbeta analysis as frozen whole blood, isolated PBMCs, or DNA extracted from either sample type. The clonotype originates from a woman in her thirties or forties with active or convalescent COVID-19. The sequenced material came from peripheral blood.

CDR3 reads: CATSPLGPGVDTGELFF. Here is the DNA: TGTGCCACCAGCCCCTTGGGGCCGGGGGTCGACACCGGGGAGCTGTTTTTT. In this chain, TRBV24-1 is recombined with TRBJ2-2; tentative D gene TRBD2, with 6 bases matching. CDR1 KGHDR and CDR2 SFDVKD are derived from the germline V gene. From the cysteine up to the phenylalanine, the CDR3 has a length of 17 residues. Only the CDR3 DNA is retained, 51 bases long and in frame from the first base. V is cut by 7 bases and J by 3 bases, and the space between the germline ends is 20 bases.